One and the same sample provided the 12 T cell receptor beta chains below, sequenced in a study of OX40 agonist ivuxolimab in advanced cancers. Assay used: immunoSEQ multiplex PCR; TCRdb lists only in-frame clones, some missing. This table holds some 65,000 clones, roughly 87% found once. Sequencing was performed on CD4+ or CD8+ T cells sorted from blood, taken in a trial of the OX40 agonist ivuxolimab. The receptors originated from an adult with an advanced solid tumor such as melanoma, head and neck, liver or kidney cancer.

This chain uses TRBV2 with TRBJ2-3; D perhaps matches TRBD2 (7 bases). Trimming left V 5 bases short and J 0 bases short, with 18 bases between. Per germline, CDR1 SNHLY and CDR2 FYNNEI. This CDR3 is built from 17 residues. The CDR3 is CASSTSPGGPSTDTQYF. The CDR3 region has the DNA TGTGCCAGCAGTACCTCCCCCGGGGGGCCTAGCACAGATACGCAGTATTTT.

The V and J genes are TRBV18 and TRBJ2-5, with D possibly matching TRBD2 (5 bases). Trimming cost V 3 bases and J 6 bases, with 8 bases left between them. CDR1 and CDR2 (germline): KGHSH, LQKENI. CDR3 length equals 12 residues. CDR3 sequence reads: CASSPASQTQYF. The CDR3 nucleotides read TGTGCCAGCTCACCGGCTAGCCAGACCCAGTACTTC.

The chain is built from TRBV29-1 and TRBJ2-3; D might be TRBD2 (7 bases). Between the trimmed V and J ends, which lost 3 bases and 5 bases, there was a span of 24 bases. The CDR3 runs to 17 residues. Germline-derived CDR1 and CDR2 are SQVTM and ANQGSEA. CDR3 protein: CSVELGAGALGKDTQYF. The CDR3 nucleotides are TGCAGCGTTGAGCTGGGGGCGGGGGCCTTGGGGAAAGATACGCAGTATTTT.

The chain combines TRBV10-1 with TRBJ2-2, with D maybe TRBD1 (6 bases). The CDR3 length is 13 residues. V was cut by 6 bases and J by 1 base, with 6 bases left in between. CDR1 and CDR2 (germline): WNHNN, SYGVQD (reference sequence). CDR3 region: CASRTGNTGELFF. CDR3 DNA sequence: TGCGCCAGCAGGACAGGGAACACCGGGGAGCTGTTTTTT.

DNA of the CDR3: TGTGCCAGCAGTCCCGTGGCGGGGGGAGAGACCCAGTACTTC. It encodes CASSPVAGGETQYF. This chain connects TRBV6-1 to TRBJ2-5; 8 positions agree with TRBD2. The CDR3 spans 14 residues. Unmatched junction bases numbered 6, after V lost 5 bases and J lost 4 bases. The germline CDR1 and CDR2 sequences are MNHNS and SASEGT.

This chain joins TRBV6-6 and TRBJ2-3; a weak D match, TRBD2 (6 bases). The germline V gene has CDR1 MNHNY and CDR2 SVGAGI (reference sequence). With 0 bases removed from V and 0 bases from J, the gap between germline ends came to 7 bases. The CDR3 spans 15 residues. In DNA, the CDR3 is TGTGCCAGCAGTTACTCGGGGGGTAGCACAGATACGCAGTATTTT. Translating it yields CASSYSGGSTDTQYF.

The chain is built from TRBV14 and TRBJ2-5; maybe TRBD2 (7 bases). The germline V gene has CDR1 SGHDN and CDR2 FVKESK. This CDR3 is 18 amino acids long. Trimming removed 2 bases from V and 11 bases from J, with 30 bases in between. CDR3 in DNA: TGTGCCAGCAGCCAAAGCCGGAGGGGGGGCCTCTATGGGATAGTGCAGTACTTC. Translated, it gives CASSQSRRGGLYGIVQYF.

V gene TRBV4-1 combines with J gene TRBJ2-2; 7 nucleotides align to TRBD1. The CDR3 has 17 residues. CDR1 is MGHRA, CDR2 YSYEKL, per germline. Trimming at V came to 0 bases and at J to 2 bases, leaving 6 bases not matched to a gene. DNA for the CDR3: TGCGCCAGCAGCCAAGATCTTGAGGGGGCAAACACCGGGGAGCTGTTTTTT. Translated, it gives CASSQDLEGANTGELFF.

CDR3 protein: CASQWTPGGNTEAFF. DNA of the CDR3: TGTGCCAGCCAATGGACCCCAGGGGGGAACACTGAAGCTTTCTTT. The chain joins TRBV5-6 to TRBJ1-1, with 7 bases lining up with TRBD1. Germline CDR1 reads SGHDT; CDR2 reads YYEEEE. J was trimmed by 1 base and V by 7 bases; bases with no gene match: 10. The CDR3 has 15 residues.

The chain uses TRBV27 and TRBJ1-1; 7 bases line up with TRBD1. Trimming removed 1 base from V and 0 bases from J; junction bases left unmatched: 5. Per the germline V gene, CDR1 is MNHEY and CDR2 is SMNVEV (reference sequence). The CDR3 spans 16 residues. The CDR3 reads CASSLLGGQMNTEAFF. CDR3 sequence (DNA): TGTGCCAGCAGTTTATTGGGGGGACAGATGAACACTGAAGCTTTCTTT.

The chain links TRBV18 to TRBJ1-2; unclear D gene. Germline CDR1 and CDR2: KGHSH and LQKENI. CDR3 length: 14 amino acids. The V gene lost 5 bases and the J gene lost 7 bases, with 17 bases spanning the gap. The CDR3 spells CASSAGLGAAGYTF. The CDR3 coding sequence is TGTGCCAGCTCAGCCGGATTAGGTGCGGCTGGCTACACCTTC.

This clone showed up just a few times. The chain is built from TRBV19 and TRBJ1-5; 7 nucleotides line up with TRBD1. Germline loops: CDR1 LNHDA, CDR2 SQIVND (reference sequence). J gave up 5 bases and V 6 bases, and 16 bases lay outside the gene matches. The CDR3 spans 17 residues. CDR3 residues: CASSKRQGSSIDQPQHF. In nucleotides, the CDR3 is TGTGCCAGTAGCAAGAGACAGGGTTCGTCTATAGATCAGCCCCAGCATTTT.